The 9 T cell receptor beta chains below were found in one sample sequenced in a study of control samples from healthy donors and cancer patients. This table comes from immunoSEQ multiplex PCR, and its TCRdb copy is limited to in-frame clones, with some not included. The sample has around 200,000 clones, about 93% seen once. What was sequenced was blood. The receptors were sampled from a man aged 50 or older in good health.

V and J are TRBV10-3 and TRBJ1-3; D remains unclear. The CDR3 loop spans 12 amino acids. Germline V gene data show CDR1 as ENHRY and CDR2 as SYGVKD. V was shortened by 2 bases and J by 4 bases, with 3 bases between the two germline ends. CDR3 sequence reads: CAISEGGNTIYF. The DNA of the CDR3 is TGTGCCATCAGTGAGGGGGGAAACACCATATATTTT.

The chain recombines TRBV27 with TRBJ2-7; no clear D gene. The germline gives CDR1 MNHEY, CDR2 SMNVEV (reference sequence). This CDR3 is built from 13 residues. V was shortened by 2 bases and J by 3 bases, with 8 bases between the two germline ends. Here the CDR3 reads CASSLKPGYEQYF. The CDR3 bases are TGTGCCAGCAGTTTAAAGCCGGGCTACGAGCAGTACTTC.

The chain recombines TRBV5-1 with TRBJ1-5; D call uncertain. The CDR3 has 14 residues. V lost 0 bases, J lost 4 bases, and 8 bases lay in between. CDR1 is SGHRS, CDR2 YFSETQ, per germline. The CDR3 DNA reads TGCGCCAGCAGCTTGGGCCAGGAGAATCAGCCCCAGCATTTT. It yields the protein CASSLGQENQPQHF. The full variable domain, in which reference TRBV5-1 and TRBJ1-5 provide the parts outside the CDR3, is KAGVTQTPRYLIKTRGQQVTLSCSPISGHRSVSWYQQTPGQGLQFLFEYFSETQRNKGNFPGRFSGRQFSNSRSEMNVSTLELGDSALYLCASSLGQENQPQHFGDGTRLSIL.

This chain links TRBV6-5 with TRBJ1-1, with TRBD1 matching over 9 bases. Trimming cost V 5 bases and J 2 bases; bases outside gene matches: 3. CDR1 is MNHEY and CDR2 is SVGAGI in the germline V gene. The CDR3 consists of 14 residues. The CDR3 DNA reads as TGTGCCAGCAGTCGACAGGGGGGAAACACTGAAGCTTTCTTT. It encodes CASSRQGGNTEAFF.

The rearrangement joins TRBV5-1 to TRBJ1-3; D gene uncertain. Germline V gives CDR1 SGHRS, CDR2 YFSETQ. The CDR3 totals 16 residues. Trimming took off 0 bases at V and 0 bases at J, with 10 bases between the two ends. This CDR3 reads CASSLDLMSSGNTIYF. DNA for the CDR3: TGCGCCAGCAGCTTGGATCTAATGAGCTCTGGAAACACCATATATTTT.

The chain combines TRBV10-3 with TRBJ1-3, with a tentative D call TRBD1 (5 bases). Germline V gene sequence: CDR1 ENHRY, CDR2 SYGVKD. This CDR3 is 15 amino acids long. Deletions cut 1 base from V and 0 bases from J, with 7 bases between. The CDR3 here is CAISELGDSGNTIYF. The CDR3 DNA is TGTGCCATCAGTGAGTTAGGGGACTCTGGAAACACCATATATTTT.

This sequence joins TRBV6-2 or TRBV6-3 and TRBJ1-4; the D is unclear. V was clipped by 5 bases and J by 5 bases, with 12 bases between them. This CDR3 has 14 residues. CDR1 is MNHEY and CDR2 is SVGEGT in the germline V gene. DNA of the CDR3: TGTGCCAGCAGTCATCCAGCTTTGAATGAAAAACTGTTTTTT. Translated: CASSHPALNEKLFF.

The V gene is TRBV6-4, the J gene TRBJ1-2, with no clear D. Germline loops: CDR1 MRHNA, CDR2 SNTAGT. This CDR3 comprises 15 residues. V lost 2 bases to trimming and J lost 0 bases, with 10 bases between them. CDR3 loop: CASSDGRAANYGYTF. CDR3 in DNA: TGTGCCAGCAGTGACGGTCGCGCCGCTAACTATGGCTACACCTTC.

With respect to this clone: The sample has other DNA sequences that encode this CDR3 too. The chain uses TRBV5-1 and TRBJ2-5, with D unclear. The V end was cut by 0 bases, the J end by 1 base, with 7 bases between. Germline lookup yields CDR1 SGHRS and CDR2 YFSETQ. This CDR3 contains 14 residues. CDR3 sequence (DNA): TGCGCCAGCAGCTTGGGAGGAGCCCAAGAGACCCAGTACTTC. It encodes CASSLGGAQETQYF.